This TCR beta chain emerged from a study of Graves' ophthalmopathy and Graves' hyperthyroidism (dated by TCRdb to the late 2010s). As for the study more broadly: Peripheral blood was collected at initial diagnosis, before any treatment. T-cell repertoires of thyroid tissue and blood were compared in 5 or 6 hyperthyroidism patients. In total, 135 blood samples were TCR-sequenced: 40 to 45 ophthalmopathy, some 75 hyperthyroidism and some 17 hyperthyroidism-to-ophthalmopathy patients. The study used signatures of the TCR beta repertoire to tell Graves' ophthalmopathy apart from Graves' hyperthyroidism and to predict which patients would progress to ophthalmopathy. To explore V-J signatures that distinguish ophthalmopathy from hyperthyroidism, a discovery set of roughly 98 patients was enrolled, made up of under 50 with ophthalmopathy and 57 with stable hyperthyroidism. After sampling, hyperthyroidism patients received methimazole starting at 30 mg daily, and ophthalmopathy patients received high-dose intravenous methylprednisolone. The independent validation cohort included roughly 19 hyperthyroidism patients plus 17 patients who later progressed from hyperthyroidism to ophthalmopathy. On the study overall, not on this receptor specifically: Sample size was not statistically predetermined, and group allocation was not concealed from the investigators. In cross-validation, the 13-signature model distinguished ophthalmopathy from stable hyperthyroidism with 85% to 90% sensitivity and approximately 81% specificity, and in the test set the corresponding values were roughly 80% and 76%. In validation, the model predicted ophthalmopathy progression with over 60% sensitivity and around 72% specificity; 12 predicted patients were CT-confirmed with GO in a median of approximately 6.2 months. Most expanded thyroid clonotypes with frequency above 0.001 were also detected in blood, suggesting blood repertoires may reflect the thyroid immune response.

Ophthalmopathy patients were characterized by moderately to severely active disease, a Clinical Activity Score of at least 3, a NOSPECS grade of at least 4, and a disease duration under 3 months. Anyone with other autoimmune diseases, uncontrolled infections, pregnancy or lactation was excluded from the study. Clinical symptoms, serum thyroxine, TRAb, thyroid ultrasound and orbital computed tomography formed the basis of the diagnosis. PBMCs were isolated from more than 8 ml of fresh peripheral blood by Ficoll-Paque density gradient centrifugation. Total RNA was extracted with Trizol reagent and quality-checked on an Agilent 2100 Bioanalyzer. The CDR3, from cysteine to phenylalanine, totals 14 residues. Solely the CDR3 DNA is kept, with 42 bases framed from the first base. The CDR1 and CDR2 encoded by the germline V gene are WSHSY and SAAADI. Note on this clonotype: Its antigen is not yet known. At one end, the junction sequence differs from germline, possibly due to a read error.

For repertoire sequencing, TCR beta CDR3 regions were amplified from RNA transcripts. The first round of RT-PCR was done with HTBI primers and the Qiagen OneStep RT-PCR kit, and was followed by a second round of multiplex PCR, then size selection and purification. Libraries were sequenced on an Illumina HiSeq2000 using paired-end 100 bp reads. The paper's data handling went like this. Reads were processed with SOAPnuke, discarding reads with adapters, uncalled bases, mean Phred below 15, or no exact constant-primer or identifier match. COPE v1.2.5 was used to merge the high-quality paired reads. Clonotypes were defined as unique nucleotide sequences and were aligned to IMGT TRB V, D and J references using MiTCR v1.1. The analysis was limited to V-J combinations with a frequency above 0.0001, which together covered about 99% of repertoires. For each V-J combination, a TCR clonal expansion and chaos score was defined as the ratio of F50 clonal expansion to chaos observed in the TCRdist matrix. Welch's t-statistics and random forest were used to narrow the features down to roughly twelve V-J combinations, which were then fed into a naive Bayes classifier. The similarity between thyroid and blood repertoires was quantified using the Morisita-Horn index. TCRdb reprocessed the public reads (quality trimming at Q25 with fastp, clone calling with MiXCR) and kept in-frame beta chains. Entries that share a CDR3 protein sequence are merged under the most common genes and DNA. V and J calls and clone size were set by TCRdb, not the authors. For this sample there are 200,000 to 250,000 distinct CDR3 sequences; around 42% appear just once. The ten largest clonotypes hold about 45% of the sample.

This receptor chain uses TRBV10-2 and TRBJ1-5, with a weak D call of TRBD1 (5 bases match). The clonotype comes from an adult man with Graves' ophthalmopathy. The source material was peripheral blood. The DNA is TGCGCCAGCGGTGAAGGAGGGGCGGTTCAGCCCCAGCATTTT. This gives the protein CASGEGGAVQPQHF.